The 22 T cell receptor beta chains in this list originate from one sample, sequenced in a study of STAT5B mutations in CD4+ large granular lymphocyte leukemia. Method: immunoSEQ multiplex PCR; TCRdb's copy keeps in-frame clones and lacks some. The profile shows 5,500 to 6,000 clones, around four fifths of them singletons. The source material was PBMCs. Receptors were obtained from a man aged 80 or over with CD4+ T-cell large granular lymphocyte leukemia.

In this sample, this clone turned up a few times. Mismatch with germline at one junction end may stem from a read error. The chain recombines TRBV29-1 with TRBJ1-4; the match to TRBD1 covers 7 bases. This CDR3 comprises 11 residues. In germline, CDR1 is SQVTM, CDR2 ANQGSEA. The CDR3 DNA sequence: TGCAGCGTTGAGAATGGGGACAGAAACGCTTTT. Translated: CSVENGDRNAF.

This sequence joins TRBV27 and TRBJ1-2, with unresolved D. Between the trimmed V and J ends, which lost 9 bases and 6 bases, there was a span of 11 bases. Germline V CDR1 and CDR2: MNHEY, SMNVEV (reference sequence). The CDR3 runs 11 residues. CDR3 in amino acids: CASGRAHGYTF. CDR3 nucleotides: TGTGCCAGTGGACGGGCCCATGGCTACACCTTC.

V and J are TRBV7-3 and TRBJ2-3; tentative D call: TRBD2 (5 bases). The CDR3 is 15 amino acids. Germline lookup yields CDR1 SGHTA and CDR2 FQGTGA. V was trimmed by 2 bases and J by 0 bases, leaving 9 bases between them. This CDR3 is CASSLRGGSTDTQYF. CDR3 DNA: TGTGCCAGCAGCTTACGAGGCGGGAGCACAGATACGCAGTATTTT.

This clone came up a few times. The CDR3 DNA sequence: TGTGCCAGCAGTCCCCGGACAGGGAGGCAGCCCCAGCATTTT. It codes for CASSPRTGRQPQHF. The chain combines TRBV27 with TRBJ1-5; the match to TRBD1 covers 8 bases. The J segment lost 7 bases and the V segment lost 5 bases, leaving 7 bases of the junction unmatched. The length of the CDR3 is 14 residues. Germline CDR1 is MNHEY and CDR2 is SMNVEV (reference sequence).

The DNA for the CDR3 is TGTGCCATCAGTGATCTCCAGGAGCCCGAGCAGTACTTC. Encoded protein: CAISDLQEPEQYF. This sequence joins TRBV10-3 and TRBJ2-7; D uncertain. The V gene lost 3 bases and the J gene lost 6 bases, with 12 bases spanning the gap. The CDR3 spans 13 residues. CDR1 and CDR2 (germline): ENHRY, SYGVKD.

The rearrangement joins TRBV7-2 to TRBJ1-5; 9 bases map to TRBD1. V lost 0 bases and J lost 1; bases outside the gene matches: 13. The CDR3 contains 20 residues. Germline loops: CDR1 SGHTA, CDR2 FQGNSA. CDR3 residues: CASSLAHRGLGSGSNQPQHF. The CDR3 nucleotides read TGTGCCAGCAGCTTAGCGCACAGGGGGCTCGGGTCTGGAAGCAATCAGCCCCAGCATTTT.

The chain employs TRBV11-2 and TRBJ2-1; D perhaps matches TRBD2 (5 bases). Trimming cost V 5 bases and J 0 bases, with 14 bases left between them. Germline loops: CDR1 SGHAT, CDR2 FQNNGV. The CDR3 totals 16 residues. CDR3 bases: TGTGCCAGCAGCCCCCGGGGATTCTACTCCTACAATGAGCAGTTCTTC. It is translated as CASSPRGFYSYNEQFF.

The rearrangement joins TRBV14 to TRBJ2-6; weak D call: TRBD1 (5 bases). V lost 2 bases and J lost 0, with 8 bases in between. This CDR3 spans 16 amino acids. The germline V gene encodes CDR1 SGHDN and CDR2 FVKESK. CDR3 sequence (DNA): TGTGCCAGCAGCCAATGGGGCGGCTCTGGGGCCAACGTCCTGACTTTC. This encodes CASSQWGGSGANVLTF.

The V gene is TRBV6-5, the J gene TRBJ2-7; the match to TRBD2 covers 8 bases. Per germline, CDR1 MNHEY and CDR2 SVGAGI. The CDR3 is 14 amino acids. V lost 2 bases, J lost 3 bases, and 3 bases stayed unmatched. CDR3 in amino acids: CASSYGLAGYEQYF. CDR3 DNA sequence: TGTGCCAGCAGTTACGGGCTAGCGGGCTACGAGCAGTACTTC.

The CDR3 sequence: CASSYSPGRNSYEQYF. CDR3 coding DNA: TGTGCCAGCAGTTACTCGCCAGGGCGGAATTCCTACGAGCAGTACTTC. The chain uses TRBV6-5 and TRBJ2-7; D is possibly TRBD1 (5 bases). The V end lost 0 bases, the J end lost 1 base, and 13 bases lay between the germline ends. Germline assignment: CDR1 MNHEY and CDR2 SVGAGI. The CDR3 has 16 amino acids.

V gene TRBV28 combines with J gene TRBJ1-2; the D is unclear. CDR1 is MDHEN, CDR2 SYDVKM, per germline. The length of the CDR3 is 14 residues. The V end was cut by 2 bases, the J end by 4 bases, with 11 bases between. The CDR3 DNA sequence: TGTGCCAGCAGTTTAACTCCGGGAAGCTATGGCTACACCTTC. Translated, it gives CASSLTPGSYGYTF.

The V gene is TRBV4-2, the J gene TRBJ1-1; 8 positions match TRBD1. Germline V gene data show CDR1 as LGHNA and CDR2 as YNFKEQ. V lost 4 bases to trimming and J lost 5 bases; unmatched junction nucleotides: 15. There are 17 residues in the CDR3. CDR3 nucleotides: TGTGCCAGCAGCCTTATAGAGACCGGACAGGGCGAAACTGAAGCTTTCTTT. It encodes CASSLIETGQGETEAFF.

V and J are TRBV6-5 and TRBJ2-3; 8 bases align to TRBD1. V shed 3 bases, J shed 3 bases, and the junction held 8 bases outside the gene matches. The CDR3 totals 16 residues. Germline V gene sequence: CDR1 MNHEY, CDR2 SVGAGI. The CDR3 spells CASSYIRRGPTDTQYF. CDR3 DNA: TGTGCCAGCAGTTATATCCGCAGGGGGCCTACAGATACGCAGTATTTT.

The chain combines TRBV7-6 with TRBJ2-6; 8 nucleotides align to TRBD2. Germline V gives CDR1 SGHVS, CDR2 FNYEAQ. CDR3 size: 18 residues. V gave up 5 bases and J gave up 0 bases; unmatched junction bases: 9. In DNA form, the CDR3 reads TGTGCCAGCAGCCCTACAGCGGGGGTCCTCTCTGGGGCCAACGTCCTGACTTTC. This gives the protein CASSPTAGVLSGANVLTF.

The chain employs TRBV9 and TRBJ2-5, with D possibly TRBD2 on 5 matching bases. V was trimmed by 3 bases and J by 0 bases, leaving 9 bases between them. CDR1 is SGDLS and CDR2 is YYNGEE in the germline V gene. The CDR3 sequence is 14 residues long. The CDR3 DNA reads TGTGCCAGCAGCGCCGGCGGGTACCAAGAGACCCAGTACTTC. The encoded protein is CASSAGGYQETQYF.

This clone was detected a few times. This chain uses TRBV27 with TRBJ1-5, with a tentative D call TRBD1 (5 bases). Germline values: CDR1 MNHEY, CDR2 SMNVEV (reference sequence). The CDR3 extends over 13 amino acids. The germline V and J ends were trimmed by 4 bases and 6 bases, with 10 bases remaining between them. The CDR3 here is CASSWGSTQPQHF. The CDR3, as DNA: TGTGCCAGCAGTTGGGGGTCTACTCAGCCCCAGCATTTT.

This rearrangement joins TRBV29-1 to TRBJ2-1; possibly TRBD1 or TRBD2 for D (5 bases each). This CDR3 has 17 residues. Trimming shortened V by 0 bases and J by 8 bases, and 23 bases separated the two germline ends. Per germline, CDR1 SQVTM and CDR2 ANQGSEA. The CDR3 is CSVEDRDGGSVFDEQFF. The CDR3 DNA reads TGCAGCGTTGAAGATCGGGACGGTGGTTCAGTTTTCGATGAGCAGTTCTTC.

The chain combines TRBV5-4 with TRBJ2-7; 8 bases line up with TRBD1. The V and J ends lost 1 base and 3 bases, in that order; junction bases with no gene match: 9. The CDR3 runs to 16 residues. Germline V gene sequence: CDR1 SGHNT, CDR2 YYREEE (reference sequence). CDR3 in DNA: TGTGCCAGCAGCTTGAAAGGACAGGGTAGGGGCTACGAGCAGTACTTC. It specifies CASSLKGQGRGYEQYF. The full variable domain, its missing parts supplied by reference TRBV5-4 and TRBJ2-7, is ETGVTQSPTHLIKTRGQQVTLRCSSQSGHNTVSWYQQALGQGPQFIFQYYREEENGRGNFPPRFSGLQFPNYSSELNVNALELDDSALYLCASSLKGQGRGYEQYFGPGTRLTVT.

This chain joins TRBV9 and TRBJ2-5; the D gene is possibly TRBD2 (6 bases). V lost 3 bases and J 4 bases, leaving 13 bases between the germline ends. Germline loops: CDR1 SGDLS, CDR2 YYNGEE. This CDR3 is built from 14 residues. The CDR3 loop is CASSGGGEGETQYF. The CDR3 nucleotides read TGTGCCAGCAGCGGGGGCGGGGAAGGAGAGACCCAGTACTTC.

The chain is built from TRBV13 and TRBJ1-1; possible D gene TRBD1, 5 bases. Germline values: CDR1 PRHDT, CDR2 FYEKMQ (reference sequence). This CDR3 contains 13 residues. Trimming took off 2 bases at V and 1 base at J, with 5 bases between the two ends. This CDR3 is CASSLTGNTEAFF. The CDR3 region has the DNA TGTGCCAGCAGCTTAACAGGGAACACTGAAGCTTTCTTT.

The chain employs TRBV29-1 and TRBJ2-1; 9 positions agree with TRBD2. Trimming took 7 bases from V and 2 from J; bases not matched to a gene: 15. The CDR3 spans 17 residues. Germline V gives CDR1 SQVTM, CDR2 ANQGSEA. In nucleotides, the CDR3 is TGCAGCGCTGTTGGTCGGCGGGAGGGCCGCGCCTACAATGAGCAGTTCTTC. It encodes CSAVGRREGRAYNEQFF.

The CDR3 bases are TGTGCCAGCAGTTACTCGGGTCGGCGCGATGGCTACACCTTC. Translated, it gives CASSYSGRRDGYTF. The chain combines TRBV6-5 with TRBJ1-2; D call uncertain. Germline V gene lookup returns CDR1 MNHEY and CDR2 SVGAGI. The CDR3 loop spans 14 amino acids. Trimming removed 0 bases at V and 6 bases at J, with 11 bases between.